A single sample is the source of the 8 T cell receptor beta chains below, sequenced in a study of blood T cells in healthy people across ages (dated by TCRdb to the mid-2010s). The protocol used for the library was 5' RACE. The sequencer listed for this sample is Illumina HiSeq 2500. A second PCR of roughly 6 to 11 cycles was run with a J-beta primer mix and a sample-barcoded 5' primer. TCRdb reprocessed the public reads (quality trimming at Q25 with fastp, clone calling with MiXCR) and kept in-frame beta chains. Records with the same CDR3 protein are collapsed into one entry carrying the most frequent genes and DNA. The sample yields under 2 million distinct CDR3 sequences; around 36% were counted once. The ten largest clones represent 11% of the sample. Sequencing was carried out using blood. These receptors originate from a woman under 40 in good health.

The chain carries TRBV3-1 and TRBJ2-1, with D maybe TRBD2 (5 bases). The CDR3 length is 15 residues. Looked up from germline, CDR1 is LGHDT and CDR2 is YNNKEL (reference sequence). Trimming stripped 2 bases from V and 3 bases from J, with 11 bases between. CDR3 DNA: TGTGCCAGCAGCCAAAAGAGGGCCATCTACAATGAGCAGTTCTTC. Protein: CASSQKRAIYNEQFF.

This clonotype was counted only a few times. This chain links TRBV20-1 with TRBJ2-3; 7 bases line up with TRBD1. Germline CDR1 reads DFQATT; CDR2 reads SNEGSKA (reference sequence). After removal of 6 bases from V and 5 bases from J, the junction contained 11 bases not matched to a gene. CDR3 length: 14 residues. Here the CDR3 reads CSARGTGAEDTQYF. Written as DNA, the CDR3 is TGCAGTGCCCGTGGCACAGGGGCCGAAGATACGCAGTATTTT.

The chain joins TRBV7-8 to TRBJ2-7; no clear D. The CDR3 has 13 amino acids. Germline lookup yields CDR1 SGHVS and CDR2 FQNEAQ. V dropped 5 bases and J dropped 5 bases, with 13 bases sitting between them. The CDR3 protein is CASSALGVDEQYF. CDR3 DNA: TGTGCCAGCAGCGCCCTCGGAGTGGACGAGCAGTACTTC.

This clonotype came up a few times. The rearrangement links TRBV28 to TRBJ2-5, with 7 bases aligning to TRBD2. The CDR3 length is 17 residues. Germline V gene data show CDR1 as MDHEN and CDR2 as SYDVKM. Losses at the gene ends were 9 bases for V and 11 bases for J; bases not matched to a gene: 27. Here the CDR3 DNA reads TGTGCCAGTCTTAGCGGGCGGATGGACGAGCAGGGTCGAGGGCAGTACTTC. It is translated as CASLSGRMDEQGRGQYF.

This chain links TRBV4-1 with TRBJ2-1; 10 bases fit TRBD2. In germline, CDR1 is MGHRA, CDR2 YSYEKL. Unmatched junction bases numbered 13, after V lost 1 base and J lost 7 bases. CDR3 length: 18 amino acids. The CDR3 sequence is CASSQGTGKRGGHNEQFF. The CDR3 DNA reads as TGCGCCAGCAGCCAAGGAACTGGAAAGCGGGGGGGCCATAATGAGCAGTTCTTC.

This clonotype was seen a few times. The rearrangement joins TRBV5-1 to TRBJ2-1, with 9 bases lining up with TRBD2. V was pared by 1 base and J by 4 bases, with 3 bases of the junction left unmatched. Germline CDR1 is SGHRS and CDR2 is YFSETQ. The CDR3 is 15 residues long. The CDR3 here is CASSLWREGYNEQFF. Here the CDR3 DNA reads TGCGCCAGCAGCTTGTGGCGGGAGGGGTACAATGAGCAGTTCTTC.

V usage is TRBV6-1 and J usage is TRBJ1-6, with D unclear. The germline V and J ends were trimmed by 6 bases and 7 bases, with 10 bases remaining between them. The CDR3 sequence is 13 residues long. Germline V gene lookup returns CDR1 MNHNS and CDR2 SASEGT. The CDR3 protein is CASSRPANSPLHF. In DNA form, the CDR3 reads TGTGCCAGCAGCAGGCCGGCGAATTCACCCCTCCACTTT.

The rearrangement uses TRBV9 and TRBJ1-6; 11 bases fit TRBD1. This CDR3 region has 15 residues. Unmatched junction bases numbered 2, after V lost 1 base and J lost 8 bases. The germline V gene encodes CDR1 SGDLS and CDR2 YYNGEE. The CDR3 DNA follows: TGTGCCAGCAGCGTAAGGGGACAGGGGGATTCACCCCTCCACTTT. Amino acid sequence: CASSVRGQGDSPLHF.